The rows below give T cell receptor beta chains drawn from one sample of a study of blood T cell repertoires in COVID-19. Sequencing was performed with immunoSEQ multiplex PCR; in TCRdb, only in-frame clones are kept and a portion is missing. This sample has approximately 140,000 clones, with 70% to 85% found just once. What was sequenced was peripheral blood. Receptor source: a man aged 55 to 70 with acute or convalescent COVID-19. Both conserved end residues are trimmed from each CDR3. Fields, in order: V gene, J gene, CDR3 protein.

v_call: TRBV7-2; j_call: TRBJ1-4; cdr3_aa: ASSFPSLKLF
v_call: TRBV6-5; j_call: TRBJ1-4; cdr3_aa: ASSGQMGEKLF
v_call: TRBV7-9; j_call: TRBJ2-1; cdr3_aa: ASSRLSGSGNEQF
v_call: TRBV9; j_call: TRBJ2-3; cdr3_aa: ASSVSGVPTDTQY
v_call: TRBV2; j_call: TRBJ1-2; cdr3_aa: ASGRQGYYGYT
v_call: TRBV18; j_call: TRBJ1-1; cdr3_aa: ASSPPGRTKAF
v_call: TRBV2; j_call: TRBJ2-2; cdr3_aa: ASSRTGMNTGELF
v_call: TRBV5-1; j_call: TRBJ1-6; cdr3_aa: ASSLLQSNSPLH
v_call: TRBV19; j_call: TRBJ1-2; cdr3_aa: ASSKGTAYGYT
v_call: TRBV28; j_call: TRBJ2-3; cdr3_aa: ASRRQGASTDTQY